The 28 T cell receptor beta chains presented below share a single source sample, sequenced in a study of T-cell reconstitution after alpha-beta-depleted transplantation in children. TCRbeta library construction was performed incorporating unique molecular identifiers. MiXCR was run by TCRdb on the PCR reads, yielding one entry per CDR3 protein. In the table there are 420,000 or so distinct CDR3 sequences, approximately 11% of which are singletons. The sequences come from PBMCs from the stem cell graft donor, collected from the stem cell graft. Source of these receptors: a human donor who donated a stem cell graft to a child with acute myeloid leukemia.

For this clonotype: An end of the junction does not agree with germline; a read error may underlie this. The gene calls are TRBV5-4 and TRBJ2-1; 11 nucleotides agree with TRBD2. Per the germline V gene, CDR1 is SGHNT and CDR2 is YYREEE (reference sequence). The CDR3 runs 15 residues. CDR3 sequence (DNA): TGTGCCAGCAGCACCGTAGCGGGAGGGCGACAGAAGCAGTTCTTT. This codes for CASSTVAGGRQKQFF.

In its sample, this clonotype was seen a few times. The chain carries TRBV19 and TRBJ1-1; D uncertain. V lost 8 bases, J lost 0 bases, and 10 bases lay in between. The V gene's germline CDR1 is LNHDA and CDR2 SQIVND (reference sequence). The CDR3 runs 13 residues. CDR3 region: CASSRELNTEAFF. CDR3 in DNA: TGTGCCAGTTCGAGGGAATTGAACACTGAAGCTTTCTTT.

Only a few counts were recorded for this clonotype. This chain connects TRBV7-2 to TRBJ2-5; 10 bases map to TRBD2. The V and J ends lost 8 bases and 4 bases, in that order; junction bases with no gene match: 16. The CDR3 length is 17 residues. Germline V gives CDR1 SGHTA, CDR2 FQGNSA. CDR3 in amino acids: CASVQGLAGVVGETQYF. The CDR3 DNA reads TGTGCCAGCGTCCAGGGGCTAGCGGGAGTCGTTGGAGAGACCCAGTACTTC.

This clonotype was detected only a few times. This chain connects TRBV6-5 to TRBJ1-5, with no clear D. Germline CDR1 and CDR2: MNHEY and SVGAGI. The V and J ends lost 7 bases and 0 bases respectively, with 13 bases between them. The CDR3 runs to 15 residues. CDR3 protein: CASKHRADSNQPQHF. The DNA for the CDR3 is TGTGCCAGCAAACACAGAGCCGATAGCAATCAGCCCCAGCATTTT.

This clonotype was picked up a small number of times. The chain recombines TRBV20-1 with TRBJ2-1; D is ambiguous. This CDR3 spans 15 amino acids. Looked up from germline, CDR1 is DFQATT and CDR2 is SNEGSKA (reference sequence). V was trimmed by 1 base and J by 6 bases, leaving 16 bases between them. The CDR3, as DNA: TGCAGTGCTAGAGGGCCATCAGTACCCCTCAATGAGCAGTTCTTC. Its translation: CSARGPSVPLNEQFF.

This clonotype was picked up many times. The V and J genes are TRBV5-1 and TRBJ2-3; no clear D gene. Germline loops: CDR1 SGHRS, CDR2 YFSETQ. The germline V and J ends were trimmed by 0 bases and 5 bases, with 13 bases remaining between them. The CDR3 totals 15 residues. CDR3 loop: CASSLGVPGRDTQYF. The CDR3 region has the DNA TGCGCCAGCAGCTTGGGGGTTCCGGGTCGAGATACGCAGTATTTT.

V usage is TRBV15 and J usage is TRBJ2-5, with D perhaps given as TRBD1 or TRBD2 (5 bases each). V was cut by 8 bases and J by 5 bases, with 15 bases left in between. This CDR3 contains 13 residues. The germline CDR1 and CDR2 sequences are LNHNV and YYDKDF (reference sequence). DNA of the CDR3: TGTGCCACCCACATTGGGGGTCGGGAGACCCAGTACTTC. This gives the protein CATHIGGRETQYF.

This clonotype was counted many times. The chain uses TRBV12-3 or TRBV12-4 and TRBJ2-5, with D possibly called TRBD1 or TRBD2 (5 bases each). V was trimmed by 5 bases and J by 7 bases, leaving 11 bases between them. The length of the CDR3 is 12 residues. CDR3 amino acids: CASSTLRGTQYF. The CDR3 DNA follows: TGTGCCAGCAGTACCCTGAGGGGGACCCAGTACTTC.

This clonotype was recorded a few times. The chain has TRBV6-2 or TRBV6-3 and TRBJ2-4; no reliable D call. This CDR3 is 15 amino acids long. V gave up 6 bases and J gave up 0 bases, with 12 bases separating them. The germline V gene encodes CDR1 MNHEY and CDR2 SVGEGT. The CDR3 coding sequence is TGTGCCAGCAGCGCCCTGGCGACAGCCAAAAACATTCAGTACTTC. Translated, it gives CASSALATAKNIQYF.

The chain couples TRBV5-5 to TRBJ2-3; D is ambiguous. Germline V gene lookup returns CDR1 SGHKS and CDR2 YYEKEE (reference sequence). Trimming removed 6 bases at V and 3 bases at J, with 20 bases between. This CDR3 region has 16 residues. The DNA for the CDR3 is TGTGCCAGCACCTCAAGACGGCAACCCACGACAGATACGCAGTATTTT. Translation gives CASTSRRQPTTDTQYF.

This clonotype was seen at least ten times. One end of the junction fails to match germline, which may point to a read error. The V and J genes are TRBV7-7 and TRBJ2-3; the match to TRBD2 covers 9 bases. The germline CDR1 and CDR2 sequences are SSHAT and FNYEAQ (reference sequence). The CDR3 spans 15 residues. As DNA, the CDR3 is TGTGCTAGCAGCTTTAGCGGGAGCCCCACAGATACGCAGTATTTT. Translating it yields CASSFSGSPTDTQYF.

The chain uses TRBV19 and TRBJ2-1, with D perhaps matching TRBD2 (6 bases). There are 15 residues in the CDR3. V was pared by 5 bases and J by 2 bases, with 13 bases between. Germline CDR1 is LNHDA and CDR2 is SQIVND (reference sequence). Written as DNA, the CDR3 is TGTGCCAGTAGTGATAGCGGACAAGCCTACAATGAGCAGTTCTTC. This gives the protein CASSDSGQAYNEQFF.

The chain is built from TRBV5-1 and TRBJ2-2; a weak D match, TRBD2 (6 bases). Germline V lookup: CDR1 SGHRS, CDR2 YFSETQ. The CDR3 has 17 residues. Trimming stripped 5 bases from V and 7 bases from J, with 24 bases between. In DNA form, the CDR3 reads TGCGCCAGCAGTTCCCACCCTAGCGTCCTGAGGTTCGGGGAGCTGTTTTTT. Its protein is CASSSHPSVLRFGELFF.

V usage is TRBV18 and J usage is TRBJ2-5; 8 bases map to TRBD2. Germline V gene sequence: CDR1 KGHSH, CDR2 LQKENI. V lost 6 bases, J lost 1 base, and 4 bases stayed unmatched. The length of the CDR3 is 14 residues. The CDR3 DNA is TGTGCCAGCTCGGCCGGACTAGCCCAAGAGACCCAGTACTTC. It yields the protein CASSAGLAQETQYF.

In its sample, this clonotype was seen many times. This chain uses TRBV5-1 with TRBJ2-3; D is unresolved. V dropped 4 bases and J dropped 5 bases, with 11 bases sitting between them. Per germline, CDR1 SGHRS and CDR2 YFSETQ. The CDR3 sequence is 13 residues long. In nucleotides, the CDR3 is TGCGCCAGCAGCAAGGAAATAGGAGATACGCAGTATTTT. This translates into CASSKEIGDTQYF.

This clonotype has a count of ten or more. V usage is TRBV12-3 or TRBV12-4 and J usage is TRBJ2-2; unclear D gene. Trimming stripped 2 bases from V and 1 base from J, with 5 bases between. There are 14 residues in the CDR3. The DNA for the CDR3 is TGTGCCAGCAGTTTATCAGGGAACACCGGGGAGCTGTTTTTT. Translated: CASSLSGNTGELFF.

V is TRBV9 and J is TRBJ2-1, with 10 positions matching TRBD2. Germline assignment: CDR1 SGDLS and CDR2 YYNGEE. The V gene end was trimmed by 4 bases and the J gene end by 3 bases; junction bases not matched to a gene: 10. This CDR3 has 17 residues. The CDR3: CASSPPLLAGVYNEQFF. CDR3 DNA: TGTGCCAGCAGCCCCCCCCTCCTAGCGGGGGTCTACAATGAGCAGTTCTTC.

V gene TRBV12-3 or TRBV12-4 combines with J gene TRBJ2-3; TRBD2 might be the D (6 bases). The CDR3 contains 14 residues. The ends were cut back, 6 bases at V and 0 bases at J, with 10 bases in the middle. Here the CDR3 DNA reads TGTGCCAGCAGAACGGCGGGAAGCACAGATACGCAGTATTTT. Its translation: CASRTAGSTDTQYF.

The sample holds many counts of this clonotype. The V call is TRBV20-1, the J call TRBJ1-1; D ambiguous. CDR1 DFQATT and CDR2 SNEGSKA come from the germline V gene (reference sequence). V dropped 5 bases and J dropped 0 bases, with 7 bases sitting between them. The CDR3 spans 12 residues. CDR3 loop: CSAPYMNTEAFF. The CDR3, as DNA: TGCAGTGCTCCCTACATGAACACTGAAGCTTTCTTT.

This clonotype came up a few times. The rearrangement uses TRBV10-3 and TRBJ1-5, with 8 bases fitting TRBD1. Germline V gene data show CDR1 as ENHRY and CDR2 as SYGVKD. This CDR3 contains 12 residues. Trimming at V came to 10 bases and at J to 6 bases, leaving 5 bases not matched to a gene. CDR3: CATGTGGQPQHF. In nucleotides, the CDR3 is TGTGCCACTGGGACAGGCGGTCAGCCCCAGCATTTT.

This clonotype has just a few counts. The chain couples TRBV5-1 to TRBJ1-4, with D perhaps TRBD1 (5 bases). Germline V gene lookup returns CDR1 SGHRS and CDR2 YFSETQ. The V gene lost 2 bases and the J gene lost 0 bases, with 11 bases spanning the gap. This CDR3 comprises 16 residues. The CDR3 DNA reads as TGCGCCAGCAGCTTAGGATTGACAGCAACTAATGAAAAACTGTTTTTT. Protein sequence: CASSLGLTATNEKLFF.

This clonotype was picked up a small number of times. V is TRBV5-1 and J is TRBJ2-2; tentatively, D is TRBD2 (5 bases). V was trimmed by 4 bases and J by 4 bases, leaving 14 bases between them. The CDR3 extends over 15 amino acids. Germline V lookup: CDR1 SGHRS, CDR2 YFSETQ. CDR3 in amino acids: CASSPGWSSTGELFF. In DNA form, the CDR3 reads TGCGCCAGCAGCCCGGGATGGTCCTCCACCGGGGAGCTGTTTTTT.

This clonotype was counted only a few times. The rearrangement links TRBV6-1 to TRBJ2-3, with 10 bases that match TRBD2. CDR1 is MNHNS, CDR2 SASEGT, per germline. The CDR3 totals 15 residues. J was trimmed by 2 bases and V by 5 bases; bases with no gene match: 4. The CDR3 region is CASSRAGGDTDTQYF. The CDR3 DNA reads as TGTGCCAGCAGTCGAGCGGGAGGGGACACAGATACGCAGTATTTT.

The CDR3 is CAISVGTYNEQFF. CDR3 coding DNA: TGTGCCATCAGTGTCGGGACCTACAATGAGCAGTTCTTC. The chain is built from TRBV10-3 and TRBJ2-1; D might be TRBD2 (5 bases). The CDR3 extends over 13 amino acids. Germline V gene sequence: CDR1 ENHRY, CDR2 SYGVKD. Trimming cost V 4 bases and J 2 bases, with 6 bases left between them.

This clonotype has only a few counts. CDR3 in DNA: TGTGCCAGCAGCTCTGGAGGCAGTCATAGCAATCAGCCCCAGCATTTT. As protein: CASSSGGSHSNQPQHF. The rearrangement uses TRBV5-5 and TRBJ1-5; D gene uncertain. V lost 3 bases and J lost 0, with 13 bases in between. The CDR3 is made up of 16 amino acids. Germline CDR1 is SGHKS and CDR2 is YYEKEE (reference sequence). Full variable domain (rest looked up from reference TRBV5-5 and TRBJ1-5): DAGVTQSPTHLIKTRGQQVTLRCSPISGHKSVSWYQQVLGQGPQFIFQYYEKEERGRGNFPDRFSARQFPNYSSELNVNALLLGDSALYLCASSSGGSHSNQPQHFGDGTRLSIL.

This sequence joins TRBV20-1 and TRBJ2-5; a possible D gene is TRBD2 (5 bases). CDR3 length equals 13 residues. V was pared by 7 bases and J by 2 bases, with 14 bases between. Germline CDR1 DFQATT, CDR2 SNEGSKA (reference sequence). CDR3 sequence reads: CSGLDSDQETQYF. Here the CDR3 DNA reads TGCAGTGGGTTGGATAGCGATCAAGAGACCCAGTACTTC.

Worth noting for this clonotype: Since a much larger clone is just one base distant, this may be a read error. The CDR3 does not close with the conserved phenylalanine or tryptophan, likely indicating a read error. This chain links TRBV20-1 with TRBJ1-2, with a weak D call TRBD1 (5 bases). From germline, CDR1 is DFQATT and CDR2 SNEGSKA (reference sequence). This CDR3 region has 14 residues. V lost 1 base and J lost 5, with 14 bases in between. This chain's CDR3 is CSARGWGDLYGYTS. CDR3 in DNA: TGCAGTGCTAGAGGGTGGGGGGATCTTTATGGCTACACCTCC.

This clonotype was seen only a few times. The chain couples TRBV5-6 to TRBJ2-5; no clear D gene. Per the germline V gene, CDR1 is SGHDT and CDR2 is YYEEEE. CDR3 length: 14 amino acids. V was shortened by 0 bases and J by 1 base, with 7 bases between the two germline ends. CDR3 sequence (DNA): TGTGCCAGCAGCTTGGACAGACGCCAAGAGACCCAGTACTTC. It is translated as CASSLDRRQETQYF.